The TCR beta chain described here comes from a study of cytomegalovirus exposure and HLA in healthy donors. Study summary: Membership in the Caucasian-associated ancestry cluster was found for 75% to 85% of 300 to 400 genotyped donors.

Points on this clone: Its antigen is currently unknown.

The study ran its PCR with 60 Vbeta and 13 Jbeta primers. Assay: immunoSEQ multiplex PCR; the TCRdb copy retains only in-frame clones and omits some. The data show about 100,000 clones, with 70% to 80% seen just once and more than 3.5% held by the top ten. The CDR3 sequence is 14 residues long. CDR1 and CDR2 (germline): SGHRS, YFSETQ. The V end lost 4 bases, the J end lost 5 bases, and 15 bases lay between the germline ends. Study results and limitations: A later analysis showed that HLA-associated TCR beta chains had undergone more clonal expansion than equally common others. TCR sequences were mostly rare, though some public TCRs occurred in many donors. Per a prior analysis, the majority of TCR beta V segments were productive roughly 90% or roughly 30% of the time.

The sequencing input was PBMCs. The receptor was isolated from a female donor in good health and CMV-seropositive. The V and J genes are TRBV5-1 and TRBJ2-5, with D possibly matching TRBD2 (5 bases). The CDR3 here is CASSQQTSSETQYF. The CDR3, as DNA: TGCGCCAGCAGCCAACAAACTAGTAGTGAGACCCAGTACTTC.